Listed here are 21 T cell receptor beta chains from one sample, sequenced in a study of T cells after yellow fever vaccination (dated by TCRdb to between 2018 and 2021). The intended sense of this specimen's treatment or condition label: live attenuated yellow fever vaccine strain. To prepare the library, 5' RACE was applied. TCRdb lists the instrument as Illumina NovaSeq 6000. TCRdb cleaned the public reads at Q25 with fastp, built clones with MiXCR and kept in-frame beta chains. When rows share a CDR3 protein, they turn into one entry using the most common DNA and genes. Recorded for this sample are a few hundred thousand distinct CDR3 sequences; over 3.5% of them occurred a single time. The ten largest make up 20% to 25% of the sample. Sequencing used PBMCs, obtained 5 days after the yellow fever booster vaccination. The origin of the receptors is a man younger than 30 who received the YFV17D yellow fever vaccine.

This chain connects TRBV12-3 or TRBV12-4 to TRBJ2-1; 10 nucleotides align to TRBD2. The J segment lost 7 bases and the V segment lost 3 bases, leaving 9 bases of the junction unmatched. The CDR3 covers 16 residues. The chain's CDR3 is CASSFLTSGLRNEQFF. CDR3 in DNA: TGTGCCAGCAGTTTTCTGACTAGCGGGTTAAGAAATGAGCAGTTCTTC.

This chain joins TRBV28 and TRBJ1-1, with D tentatively TRBD1 (6 bases). This CDR3 is built from 15 residues. The germline gives CDR1 MDHEN, CDR2 SYDVKM. Trimming removed 2 bases at V and 5 bases at J, with 15 bases between. CDR3 coding DNA: TGTGCCAGCAGTTTAATGCCGGGGGCGGGGACTGAAGCTTTCTTT. It yields the protein CASSLMPGAGTEAFF. Based on the CDR3 plus reference TRBV28 and TRBJ1-1, the full variable domain is DVKVTQSSRYLVKRTGEKVFLECVQDMDHENMFWYRQDPGLGLRLIYFSYDVKMKEKGDIPEGYSVSREKKERFSLILESASTNQTSMYLCASSLMPGAGTEAFFGQGTRLTVV.

This clonotype was detected ten times or more. The rearrangement joins TRBV2 to TRBJ1-2; 9 nucleotides align to TRBD1. V lost 7 bases and J lost 4; bases outside the gene matches: 4. CDR3 size: 13 residues. Germline CDR1 and CDR2: SNHLY and FYNNEI. Written as DNA, the CDR3 is TGTGCCAGCACTTCGGGACAGGGCTATGGCTACACCTTC. This encodes CASTSGQGYGYTF.

In its sample, this clonotype was seen a few times. CDR3 region: CASREQRRGETQYF. Written as DNA, the CDR3 is TGTGCCTCAAGGGAACAACGCAGGGGGGAGACCCAGTACTTC. The rearrangement links TRBV10-3 to TRBJ2-5; 7 nucleotides agree with TRBD1. J lost 5 bases, V lost 11 bases, and 14 bases had no gene match. Germline V gives CDR1 ENHRY, CDR2 SYGVKD. The CDR3 extends over 14 amino acids.

This clonotype was recorded at least ten times. The chain recombines TRBV5-1 with TRBJ2-3; tentative D call: TRBD2 (5 bases). Germline lookup yields CDR1 SGHRS and CDR2 YFSETQ. This CDR3 comprises 14 residues. V was pared by 0 bases and J by 8 bases, with 13 bases between. The CDR3 DNA sequence: TGCGCCAGCAGCTTGGACTCCGGTGAGGGTACGCAGTATTTT. It yields the protein CASSLDSGEGTQYF. Variable domain in full (rest from reference TRBV5-1 and TRBJ2-3): KAGVTQTPRYLIKTRGQQVTLSCSPISGHRSVSWYQQTPGQGLQFLFEYFSETQRNKGNFPGRFSGRQFSNSRSEMNVSTLELGDSALYLCASSLDSGEGTQYFGPGTRLTVL.

In its sample, this clonotype was seen a few times. The J gene is TRBJ2-1, the V gene TRBV15; D might be TRBD1 (5 bases). V was clipped by 0 bases and J by 1 base, with 10 bases between them. From germline, CDR1 is LNHNV and CDR2 YYDKDF (reference sequence). CDR3 size: 16 residues. The CDR3 loop is CATSRDAGRSYNEQFF. The DNA for the CDR3 is TGTGCCACCAGCAGAGATGCAGGGCGGTCCTACAATGAGCAGTTCTTC. Looking up the rest from reference TRBV15 and TRBJ2-1 gives the full variable domain: DAMVIQNPRYQVTQFGKPVTLSCSQTLNHNVMYWYQQKSSQAPKLLFHYYDKDFNNEADTPDNFQSRRPNTSFCFLDIRSPGLGDTAMYLCATSRDAGRSYNEQFFGPGTRLTVL.

The chain uses TRBV29-1 and TRBJ2-1; D is possibly TRBD2 (6 bases). The germline V and J ends were trimmed by 7 bases and 9 bases, with 16 bases remaining between them. CDR1 and CDR2 (germline): SQVTM, ANQGSEA. The CDR3 sequence is 12 residues long. DNA for the CDR3: TGCAGCGCATGGAGGGGCCGACCTGAGCAGTTCTTC. Translating it yields CSAWRGRPEQFF.

The chain uses TRBV6-1 and TRBJ2-4; 7 nucleotides align to TRBD1. CDR1 MNHNS and CDR2 SASEGT come from the germline V gene. This CDR3 has 14 residues. V shed 6 bases, J shed 8 bases, and the junction held 10 bases outside the gene matches. The CDR3 protein is CASRRPGTADIQYF. The CDR3 DNA sequence: TGTGCCAGCAGGAGACCCGGGACAGCGGACATTCAGTACTTC.

The chain joins TRBV4-1 to TRBJ2-7; 8 positions agree with TRBD1. The J segment lost 2 bases and the V segment lost 1 base, leaving 4 bases of the junction unmatched. Germline V CDR1 and CDR2: MGHRA, YSYEKL. The CDR3 contains 15 residues. Here the CDR3 DNA reads TGCGCCAGCAGCCAAGCCGGGACAGGAACCTACGAGCAGTACTTC. Amino acid sequence: CASSQAGTGTYEQYF.

This chain uses TRBV14 with TRBJ2-7; D gene uncertain. Germline-derived CDR1 and CDR2 are SGHDN and FVKESK. The CDR3 has 13 residues. The CDR3 DNA reads TGTGCCAGCAGCCAACAGTTTGGCTACGAGGAGTACGTC. Its protein is CASSQQFGYEEYV.

Only a few counts were recorded for this clonotype. The V gene is TRBV7-2, the J gene TRBJ2-2, with TRBD2 matching 10 bases. The CDR3 totals 19 residues. Germline V CDR1 and CDR2: SGHTA, FQGNSA. Trimming removed 6 bases from V and 5 bases from J; junction bases left unmatched: 18. The chain's CDR3 is CASRIQSGTSARGTGELFF. The CDR3 DNA is TGTGCCAGCAGGATACAATCCGGGACTAGCGCCCGAGGGACCGGGGAGCTGTTTTTT.

The chain combines TRBV20-1 with TRBJ2-3; 11 positions match TRBD2. Germline CDR1 reads DFQATT; CDR2 reads SNEGSKA (reference sequence). The ends lost 3 bases at V and 4 bases at J; junction bases unmatched: 9. The CDR3 spans 16 residues. The chain's CDR3 is CSASWLASGGSDTQYF. The CDR3 nucleotides read TGCAGTGCTAGTTGGTTGGCTAGCGGGGGGTCAGATACGCAGTATTTT.

This clonotype was seen more than once but under ten times. CDR3 residues: CATSRDPGIGTGDEQFF. CDR3 DNA: TGTGCCACCAGCAGAGATCCAGGGATCGGGACTGGAGATGAGCAGTTCTTC. This chain connects TRBV15 to TRBJ2-1; D possibly corresponds to TRBD2 (6 bases). Germline V gene lookup returns CDR1 LNHNV and CDR2 YYDKDF (reference sequence). The CDR3 runs to 17 residues. V was trimmed by 0 bases and J by 8 bases, leaving 20 bases between them. Combining the CDR3 with reference TRBV15 and TRBJ2-1 gives the whole variable domain DAMVIQNPRYQVTQFGKPVTLSCSQTLNHNVMYWYQQKSSQAPKLLFHYYDKDFNNEADTPDNFQSRRPNTSFCFLDIRSPGLGDTAMYLCATSRDPGIGTGDEQFFGPGTRLTVL.

This clonotype turned up a few times. The J gene is TRBJ2-3, the V gene TRBV4-1, with D tentatively TRBD1 or TRBD2 (5 bases each). V lost 2 bases, J lost 6 bases, and 21 bases lay in between. Germline V lookup: CDR1 MGHRA, CDR2 YSYEKL. The CDR3 spans 17 residues. The CDR3 loop reads CASSQSGSGTLGDTQYF. The CDR3 bases are TGCGCCAGCAGCCAAAGTGGGTCAGGGACCCTCGGGGATACGCAGTATTTT.

Many counts were recorded for this clonotype. This CDR3 reads CASSLAAGIGTEAFF. The DNA of the CDR3 is TGCGCCAGCAGCTTGGCCGCAGGGATAGGCACTGAAGCTTTCTTT. The chain carries TRBV5-1 and TRBJ1-1; perhaps TRBD1 as D (5 bases). The germline gives CDR1 SGHRS, CDR2 YFSETQ. The CDR3 runs 15 residues. V gave up 0 bases and J gave up 4 bases, with 13 bases separating them.

The chain joins TRBV11-3 to TRBJ1-1; the match to TRBD1 covers 8 bases. The germline V gene encodes CDR1 SGHNT and CDR2 YENEEA. The CDR3 totals 16 residues. With V trimmed by 3 bases and J by 1 base, 7 bases remained unmatched. This CDR3 is CASSLGIGTGNTEAFF. Here the CDR3 DNA reads TGTGCCAGCAGCTTGGGCATAGGGACAGGGAACACTGAAGCTTTCTTT.

This clonotype has a handful of counts. The chain employs TRBV5-1 and TRBJ2-1; 8 bases agree with TRBD1. V lost 6 bases, J lost 9 bases, and 23 bases stayed unmatched. The CDR3 loop spans 18 amino acids. CDR1 and CDR2 (germline): SGHRS, YFSETQ. The CDR3 reads CASTPQGASVGEIGEQFF. In nucleotides, the CDR3 is TGCGCCAGCACCCCTCAGGGGGCGTCAGTCGGCGAGATCGGTGAGCAGTTCTTC. Supplemented by reference TRBV5-1 and TRBJ2-1, the full variable domain reads KAGVTQTPRYLIKTRGQQVTLSCSPISGHRSVSWYQQTPGQGLQFLFEYFSETQRNKGNFPGRFSGRQFSNSRSEMNVSTLELGDSALYLCASTPQGASVGEIGEQFFGPGTRLTVL.

V and J are TRBV10-3 and TRBJ1-6; no firm D call. CDR1 and CDR2 (germline): ENHRY, SYGVKD. Trimming left V 6 bases short and J 7 bases short, with 19 bases between. This CDR3 has 16 amino acids. The DNA for the CDR3 is TGTGCCATCAGCGACACATTACGCAGATTCAATTCACCCCTCCACTTT. Its translation is CAISDTLRRFNSPLHF.

Only a few counts were recorded for this clonotype. The chain joins TRBV2 to TRBJ1-5; no firm D call. Trimming removed 1 base from V and 5 bases from J, with 6 bases in between. The CDR3 runs 13 residues. Germline V CDR1 and CDR2: SNHLY, FYNNEI. Here the CDR3 reads CASSEETDQPQHF. The CDR3 coding sequence is TGTGCCAGCAGTGAAGAAACGGATCAGCCCCAGCATTTT.

This clonotype was detected a few times. This chain joins TRBV4-1 and TRBJ2-7; a possible D gene is TRBD2 (7 bases). CDR3 length equals 17 residues. Deletions cut 2 bases from V and 4 bases from J, with 21 bases between. Germline V CDR1 and CDR2: MGHRA, YSYEKL. The DNA for the CDR3 is TGCGCCAGCAGCCAATCCTTCGCCCGGGGGGCGAGATACGAGCAGTACTTC. Translating gives CASSQSFARGARYEQYF.

At least ten counts were recorded for this clonotype. V is TRBV20-1 and J is TRBJ2-5; 7 bases map to TRBD2. The ends lost 0 bases at V and 12 bases at J; junction bases unmatched: 10. CDR3 length: 13 amino acids. Germline V gene lookup returns CDR1 DFQATT and CDR2 SNEGSKA (reference sequence). CDR3 amino acids: CSARDRIAGEKYF. The CDR3 DNA reads TGCAGTGCTAGAGATCGCATCGCGGGGGAGAAGTACTTC.